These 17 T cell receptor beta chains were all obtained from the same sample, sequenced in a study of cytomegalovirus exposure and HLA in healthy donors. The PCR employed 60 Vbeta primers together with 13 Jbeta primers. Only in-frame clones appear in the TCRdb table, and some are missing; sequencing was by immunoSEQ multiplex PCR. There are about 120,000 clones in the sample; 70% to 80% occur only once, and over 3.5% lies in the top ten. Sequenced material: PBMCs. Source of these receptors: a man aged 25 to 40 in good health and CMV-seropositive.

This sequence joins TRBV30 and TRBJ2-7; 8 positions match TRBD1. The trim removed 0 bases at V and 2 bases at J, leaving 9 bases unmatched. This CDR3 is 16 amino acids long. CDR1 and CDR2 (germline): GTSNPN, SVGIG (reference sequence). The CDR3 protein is CAWSVRNRGVPYEQYF. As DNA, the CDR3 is TGTGCCTGGAGTGTACGGAACAGGGGGGTCCCCTACGAGCAGTACTTC.

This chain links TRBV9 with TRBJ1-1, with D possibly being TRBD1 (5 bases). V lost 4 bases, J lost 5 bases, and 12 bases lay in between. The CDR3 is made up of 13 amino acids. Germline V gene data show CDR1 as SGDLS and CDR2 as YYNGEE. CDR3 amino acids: CASSSRGWTEAFF. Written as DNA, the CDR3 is TGTGCCAGCAGCTCTAGGGGTTGGACTGAAGCTTTCTTT.

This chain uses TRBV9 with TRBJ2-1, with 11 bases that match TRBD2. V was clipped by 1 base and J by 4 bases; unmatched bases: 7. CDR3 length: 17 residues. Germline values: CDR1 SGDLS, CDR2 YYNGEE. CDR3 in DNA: TGTGCCAGCAGCGTATTCCCGGGGACTAGCGGATACAATGAGCAGTTCTTC. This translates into CASSVFPGTSGYNEQFF.

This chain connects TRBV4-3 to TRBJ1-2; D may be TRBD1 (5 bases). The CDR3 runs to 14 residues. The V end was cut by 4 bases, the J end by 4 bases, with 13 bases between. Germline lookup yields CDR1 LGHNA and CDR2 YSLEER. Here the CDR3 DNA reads TGCGCCAGCAGCCTCGCCGGGGGGGTCTATGGCTACACCTTC. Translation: CASSLAGGVYGYTF.

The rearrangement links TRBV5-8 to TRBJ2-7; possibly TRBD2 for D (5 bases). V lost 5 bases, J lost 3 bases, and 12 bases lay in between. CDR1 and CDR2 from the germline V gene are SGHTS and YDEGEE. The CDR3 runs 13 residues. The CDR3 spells CASRRSSDYEQYF. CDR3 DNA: TGTGCCAGCAGGAGGAGTAGCGACTACGAGCAGTACTTC.

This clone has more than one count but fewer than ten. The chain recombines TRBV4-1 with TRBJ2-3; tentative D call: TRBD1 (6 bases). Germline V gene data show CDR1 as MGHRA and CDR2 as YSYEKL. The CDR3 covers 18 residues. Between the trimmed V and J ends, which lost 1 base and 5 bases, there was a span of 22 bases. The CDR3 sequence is CASSQGDMGFRAQDTQYF. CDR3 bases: TGCGCCAGCAGCCAAGGGGACATGGGGTTTCGTGCACAAGATACGCAGTATTTT.

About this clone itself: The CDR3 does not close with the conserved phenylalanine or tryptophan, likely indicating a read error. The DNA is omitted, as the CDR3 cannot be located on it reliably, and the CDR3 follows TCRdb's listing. The chain's CDR3 is CASSLTLR. This chain uses TRBV3-2 with TRBJ2-3; the DNA was not compared with TRBD2, the D call given in the table. TRBV3-2 is annotated as a pseudogene. The CDR3 has 8 residues if both end residues are counted.

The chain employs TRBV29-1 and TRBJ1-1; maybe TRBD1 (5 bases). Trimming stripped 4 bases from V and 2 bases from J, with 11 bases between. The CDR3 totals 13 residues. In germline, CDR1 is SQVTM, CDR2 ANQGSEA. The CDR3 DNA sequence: TGCAGCGTTGTGAGACAGATTAACACTGAAGCTTTCTTT. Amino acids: CSVVRQINTEAFF.

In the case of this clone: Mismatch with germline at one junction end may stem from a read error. The DNA for the CDR3 is TGTTCCAGCAGCTCCCTGGGACTCTCTGAAGCTTTCTTT. Translated: CSSSSLGLSEAFF. V and J are TRBV7-9 and TRBJ1-1; a weak D match, TRBD1 (5 bases). The CDR3 consists of 13 residues. Per germline, CDR1 SEHNR and CDR2 FQNEAQ (reference sequence).

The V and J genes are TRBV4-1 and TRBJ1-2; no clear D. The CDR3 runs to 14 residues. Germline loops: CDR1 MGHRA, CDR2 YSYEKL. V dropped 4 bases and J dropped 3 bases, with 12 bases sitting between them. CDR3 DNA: TGCGCCAGCAGCCGGAGAGGGAGCGACTATGGCTACACCTTC. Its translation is CASSRRGSDYGYTF.

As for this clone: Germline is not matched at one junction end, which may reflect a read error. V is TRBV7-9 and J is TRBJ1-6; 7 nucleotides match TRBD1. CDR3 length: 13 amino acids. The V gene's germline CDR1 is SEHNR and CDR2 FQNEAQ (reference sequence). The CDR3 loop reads CSSSKTGTSPLHF. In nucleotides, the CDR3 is TGTTCCAGCAGCAAGACAGGGACCTCACCCCTCCACTTT.

The CDR3 reads CASSARLAGAEETQYF. In nucleotides, the CDR3 is TGTGCCAGCAGCGCTCGACTAGCGGGAGCGGAGGAGACCCAGTACTTC. The rearrangement links TRBV13 to TRBJ2-5; 12 bases map to TRBD2. Germline-derived CDR1 and CDR2 are PRHDT and FYEKMQ (reference sequence). The CDR3 runs 16 residues. The V gene end was trimmed by 5 bases and the J gene end by 5 bases; junction bases not matched to a gene: 9.

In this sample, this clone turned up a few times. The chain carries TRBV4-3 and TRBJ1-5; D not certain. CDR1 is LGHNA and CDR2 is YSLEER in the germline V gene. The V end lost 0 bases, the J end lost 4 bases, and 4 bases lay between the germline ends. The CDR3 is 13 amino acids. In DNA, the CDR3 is TGCGCCAGCAGCCAAGATCTGAATCAGCCCCAGCATTTT. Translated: CASSQDLNQPQHF.

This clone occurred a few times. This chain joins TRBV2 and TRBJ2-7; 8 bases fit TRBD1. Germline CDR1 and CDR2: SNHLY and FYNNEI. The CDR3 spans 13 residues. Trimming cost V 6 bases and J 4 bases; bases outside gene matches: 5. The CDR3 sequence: CASSRDRSYEQYF. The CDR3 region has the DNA TGTGCCAGCAGCAGGGACAGGAGTTACGAGCAGTACTTC.

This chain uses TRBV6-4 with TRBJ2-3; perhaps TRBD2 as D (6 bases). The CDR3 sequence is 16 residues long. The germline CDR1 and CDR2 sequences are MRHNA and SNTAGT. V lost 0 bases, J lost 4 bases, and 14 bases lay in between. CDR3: CASSDSFGGEADTQYF. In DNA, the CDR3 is TGTGCCAGCAGTGACTCTTTTGGAGGGGAAGCAGATACGCAGTATTTT.

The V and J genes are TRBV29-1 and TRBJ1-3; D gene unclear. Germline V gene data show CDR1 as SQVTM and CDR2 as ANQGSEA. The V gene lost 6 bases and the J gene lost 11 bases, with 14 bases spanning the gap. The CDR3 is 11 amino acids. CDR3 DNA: TGCAGCGTCTATACCGGTTTGGCCATATATTTT. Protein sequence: CSVYTGLAIYF.

The DNA for the CDR3 is TGTGCCAGCAGCCAAGACAAGACTGCACAAGAGACCCAGTACTTC. It encodes CASSQDKTAQETQYF. The V gene is TRBV4-2, the J gene TRBJ2-5; D is unresolved. Germline CDR1 is LGHNA and CDR2 is YNFKEQ. This CDR3 is built from 15 residues. V shed 0 bases and J shed 2 bases, with 10 bases lying between them.